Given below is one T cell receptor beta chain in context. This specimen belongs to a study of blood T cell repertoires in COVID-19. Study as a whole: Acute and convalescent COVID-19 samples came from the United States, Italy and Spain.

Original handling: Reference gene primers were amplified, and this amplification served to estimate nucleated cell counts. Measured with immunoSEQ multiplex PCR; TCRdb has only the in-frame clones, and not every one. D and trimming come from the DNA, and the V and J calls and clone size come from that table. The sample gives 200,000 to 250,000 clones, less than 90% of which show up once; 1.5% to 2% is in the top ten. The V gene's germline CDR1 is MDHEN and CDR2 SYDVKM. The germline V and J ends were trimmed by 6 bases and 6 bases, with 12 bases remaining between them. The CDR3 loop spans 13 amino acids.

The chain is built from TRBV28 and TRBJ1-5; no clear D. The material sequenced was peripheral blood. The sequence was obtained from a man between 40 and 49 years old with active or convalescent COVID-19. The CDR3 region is CASRPPVGQPQHF. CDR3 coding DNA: TGTGCCAGCAGGCCTCCGGTCGGTCAGCCCCAGCATTTT.